This is a list of T cell receptor beta chains from one sample in a study of CD4 T cell repertoires in COVID-19. The protocol was immunoSEQ multiplex PCR, while the TCRdb copy is restricted to in-frame clones and leaves out a portion. This sample yields approximately 79,000 clones, of which about 83% are seen a single time; roughly 0.5% belongs to the top ten. The sequences come from CD4+ T cells from peripheral blood, collected after recovery from COVID-19. The origin of the receptors is a human donor who had COVID-19. CDR3s include the opening cysteine and the closing phenylalanine or tryptophan. A D gene is named only where the DNA matches it firmly. Clone size is not always given. Where it is, it says once, few, many or a class for expanded clones.

abundance,v_gene,j_gene,d_gene,CDR3nt,CDR3aa
.,TRBV7-9,TRBJ2-1,TRBD1,TGTGCCAGCAGCTGGACAGGTGAGCAGTTCTTC,CASSWTGEQFF
.,TRBV19,TRBJ2-3,.,TGTGCCAGTAGGCACACAGATACGCAGTATTTT,CASRHTDTQYF
.,TRBV15,TRBJ2-2,.,TGTGCCACCAGCAGAGAATCCGGGGTGAACACCGGGGAGCTGTTTTTT,CATSRESGVNTGELFF
.,TRBV6-5,TRBJ2-2,.,TGTGCCAGCAGGGGGACAAACACCGGGGAGCTGTTTTTT,CASRGTNTGELFF
once,TRBV6-1,TRBJ1-1,.,TGTGCCAGCAGTGACCTAGGGAGTCTGAACACTGAAGCTTTCTTT,CASSDLGSLNTEAFF
.,TRBV5-1,TRBJ2-3,.,TGCGCCAGCAGCTTGGGTGGCATTACTAGCACAGATACGCAGTATTTT,CASSLGGITSTDTQYF
.,TRBV5-1,TRBJ2-1,.,TGCGCCACCAGGGACGGCTACAATGAGCAGTTCTTC,CATRDGYNEQFF
.,TRBV3-1/TRBV3-2,TRBJ2-5,.,TGTGCCAGCAGCCGTGTTGCGGGCACCCAGTACTTC,CASSRVAGTQYF
.,TRBV12-3/TRBV12-4,TRBJ1-1,.,TGTGCCAGCAGTTCTTCTTACTCCCGGGGAGCTTTCTTT,CASSSSYSRGAFF
few,TRBV6-1,TRBJ1-2,.,TGTGCCAGCAGTGAAGCGCTCAAGGGTGTCTATGGCTACACCTTC,CASSEALKGVYGYTF
.,TRBV5-1,TRBJ1-2,.,TGCGCCAGCAGCTTAGCCCAGGGGTCCTATGGCTACACCTTC,CASSLAQGSYGYTF
.,TRBV21-1,TRBJ1-2,.,TGTGCCAGCAGCACGACAGGGGGCAACTATGGCCACACCTTC,CASSTTGGNYGHTF
.,TRBV7-2,TRBJ2-3,.,TGTGCCAGCAGCCAGGTCAAGGATACGCAGTATTTT,CASSQVKDTQYF
.,TRBV12-3/TRBV12-4,TRBJ2-1,TRBD2,TGTGCCAGCGCGGGGGGGCCTGGGAATGAGCAGTTCTTC,CASAGGPGNEQFF
.,TRBV5-5,TRBJ1-1,TRBD1,TGTGCCAGCAGCTTATTCAGGGGGTTGGCTTTCTTT,CASSLFRGLAFF